The present entry profiles one T cell receptor beta chain with its context. The table lists this clone with a few counts. The target of this receptor is not known. Base qualities are missing; no much larger clone stands one base away. These data belong to a study of blood T cell repertoires in COVID-19 (dated by TCRdb to about 2020). Background for the entire study: Samples covering the acute and convalescent phases of COVID-19 were provided by collaborators in the United States, Italy and Spain. The material from the prospective study consisted of cDNA or gDNA derived from T cells, B-cell-depleted T cells, or PBMCs. Subjects who had been exposed to COVID-19, were actively infected with it, or had recovered from it provided the deeply sampled blood TCRbeta repertoires that made up the dataset. A freely available public database, intended as a resource for researchers studying the immune response to SARS-CoV-2, is where the repertoires were released. Samples were obtained from the ongoing ImmuneRACE study (first 160 participants) and from 1,000 to 1,500 subjects provided by 6 global collaborators. A de-identified subject ID, COVID-19 status, age in years and sex were almost always included in the sample metadata. HLA class I and class II types, where available, came from metadata supplied by the sample provider rather than from assay-based typing. Study-level results and caveats: The quantity of clinical and demographic metadata differed by source and by participant and was supplied without curation.

TCRbeta CDR3 regions were amplified from genomic DNA using the immunoSEQ Assay, a bias-controlled multiplex PCR. In the original analysis: Nucleated cell counts per sample were estimated from amplification of reference gene primers within the assay. To quantify the absolute abundance of each unique TCRbeta CDR3 rearrangement, sequence reads were collapsed and filtered. For each sample, productive Simpson clonality was calculated as the square root of Simpson's diversity index over productive rearrangements. Here the immuneACCESS table is served through TCRdb, limited to in-frame sequences with V and J called. Missing clones are a known gap in these copies; in checked studies unresolved V genes cover under half, and the rest lacks a known reason. The DNA gave D and trimming, while V, J and clone size come from that table. In this sample the table shows around 180,000 clones, 75% to 85% of which occur a single time. The ten largest clones take up roughly 1.4% of the sample.

Whole blood was collected in K2EDTA tubes by collaborating institutions according to the institutions' own protocols. For TCRbeta analysis, collaborators shipped samples in one of three forms: frozen whole blood, isolated PBMCs, or DNA extracted from either of those sample types. V lost 0 bases and J lost 2 bases, and the count of bases not matched to a germline gene is 2. Reading from cysteine to phenylalanine, the CDR3 counts 15 amino acids. The only DNA kept is the CDR3, 45 bases in frame from the first base. CDR1 SGHDT and CDR2 YYEEEE are derived from the germline V gene. Sequenced sample: peripheral blood. The sequence was obtained from a human donor in a cohort sampled during active COVID-19. The V and J genes are TRBV5-6 and TRBJ1-5, and TRBD1 aligns with 7 junction nucleotides. The CDR3 in this case is CASSLAGGGNQPQHF. The sequenced DNA: TGTGCCAGCAGCTTGGCAGGGGGTGGCAATCAGCCCCAGCATTTT. Reference TRBV5-6 and TRBJ1-5 proteins supply the regions before and after the CDR3; the full variable domain is: DAGVTQSPTHLIKTRGQQVTLRCSPKSGHDTVSWYQQALGQGPQFIFQYYEEEERQRGNFPDRFSGHQFPNYSSELNVNALLLGDSALYLCASSLAGGGNQPQHFGDGTRLSIL.